This T cell receptor (beta chain) was obtained from a study of blood T cell repertoires in COVID-19. Study information: Collection of acute and convalescent COVID-19 samples took place in the United States, Italy and Spain. Sample material is recorded as cDNA or gDNA derived from T cells, B-cell-depleted T cells, or PBMCs.

Per the original data handling: Estimates of nucleated cell counts were drawn from the amplification of reference gene primers. Produced via immunoSEQ multiplex PCR; TCRdb's table is partial and in-frame only. D and trimming were read from the DNA, whereas the V and J calls and clone size are those reported in that table. Here the sample spans about 74,000 clones, roughly 86% being singletons. A word on this clone: This may stem from a read error, because a much larger clone lies one nucleotide away.

Losses at the gene ends were 5 bases for V and 13 bases for J; bases not matched to a gene: 9. The CDR3 totals 11 residues. Germline CDR1 reads DFQATT; CDR2 reads SNEGSKA (reference sequence). This chain connects TRBV20-1 to TRBJ2-7; TRBD1 matches at 9 bases. Sequencing used peripheral blood. The TCR originated in a man between 65 and 85 years old with acute or convalescent COVID-19. This chain's CDR3 is CSAGTGTGCYF. Written as DNA, the CDR3 is TGCAGTGCTGGTACCGGGACAGGGTGTTACTTC.